Listed here are 14 T cell receptor beta chains from one sample, sequenced in a study of early T cells in non-severe SARS-CoV-2 infection. TCRdb re-called the 5' RACE reads through MiXCR, storing one row per CDR3 protein. The repertoire holds about 60,000 distinct CDR3 sequences, with 4.5% to 7% as singletons. Material: whole blood. All receptors come from an adult who was a healthcare worker with PCR-confirmed SARS-CoV-2 infection or an uninfected control (not recorded which).

As to this clonotype: Being one base from a much bigger clone, this may be a read error. This chain uses TRBV5-4 with TRBJ2-1; D is possibly TRBD2 (5 bases). This CDR3 region has 15 residues. The germline V gene has CDR1 SGHNT and CDR2 YYREEE (reference sequence). Trimming took off 0 bases at V and 6 bases at J, with 13 bases between the two ends. The CDR3 reads CASSLVGPSSNEQFF. In DNA, the CDR3 is TGTGCCAGCAGCTTGGTAGGTCCTAGCAGCAATGAGCAGTTCTTC.

This clonotype was recorded a few times. The gene calls are TRBV7-9 and TRBJ2-7, with a possible D match to TRBD2 (6 bases). The germline V and J ends were trimmed by 0 bases and 7 bases, with 10 bases remaining between them. The CDR3 loop spans 13 amino acids. Looked up from germline, CDR1 is SEHNR and CDR2 is FQNEAQ (reference sequence). The DNA of the CDR3 is TGTGCCAGCAGCTTAGCAGGACGGGAGGAGCAGTACTTC. Encoded protein: CASSLAGREEQYF.

This sequence joins TRBV7-2 and TRBJ2-3; 13 bases map to TRBD2. This CDR3 has 22 residues. Germline assignment: CDR1 SGHTA and CDR2 FQGNSA. V gave up 5 bases and J gave up 4 bases; unmatched junction bases: 24. Here the CDR3 reads CASSKVIPGLLAGGPGADTQYF. In DNA form, the CDR3 reads TGTGCCAGCAGCAAAGTAATCCCTGGCTTACTAGCGGGAGGGCCGGGGGCAGATACGCAGTATTTT. Using reference TRBV7-2 and TRBJ2-3 for the parts outside the CDR3, the full variable domain is GAGVSQSPSNKVTEKGKDVELRCDPISGHTALYWYRQSLGQGLEFLIYFQGNSAPDKSGLPSDRFSAERTGGSVSTLTIQRTQQEDSAVYLCASSKVIPGLLAGGPGADTQYFGPGTRLTVL.

This clonotype occurred many times. The chain recombines TRBV5-1 with TRBJ2-7, with a possible D match to TRBD1 (5 bases). Germline CDR1 is SGHRS and CDR2 is YFSETQ. Between the trimmed V and J ends, which lost 0 bases and 0 bases, there was a span of 7 bases. The CDR3 totals 14 residues. The CDR3 bases are TGCGCCAGCAGCTTGGGACAGTTCTCCTACGAGCAGTACTTC. Its protein is CASSLGQFSYEQYF.

This clonotype has ten or more counts. The chain uses TRBV20-1 and TRBJ1-3, with unresolved D. This CDR3 spans 15 amino acids. The V end lost 0 bases, the J end lost 2 bases, and 11 bases lay between the germline ends. CDR1 and CDR2 from the germline V gene are DFQATT and SNEGSKA (reference sequence). CDR3 DNA: TGCAGTGCTAGAGATCTCAGGCTGGCTGGAAACACCATATATTTT. This codes for CSARDLRLAGNTIYF.

This clonotype was recorded at least ten times. This chain connects TRBV20-1 to TRBJ2-5, with TRBD1 matching over 8 bases. The germline CDR1 and CDR2 sequences are DFQATT and SNEGSKA (reference sequence). CDR3 length: 13 residues. The V and J ends lost 6 bases and 3 bases, in that order; junction bases with no gene match: 6. The DNA of the CDR3 is TGCAGTGCAGGGACAGGAGTGAAAGAGACCCAGTACTTC. Its translation: CSAGTGVKETQYF.

This clonotype was recorded many times. This chain uses TRBV4-1 with TRBJ2-5; D gene unclear. V lost 1 base, J lost 5 bases, and 14 bases lay in between. The CDR3 contains 15 residues. The V gene's germline CDR1 is MGHRA and CDR2 YSYEKL. CDR3 protein: CASSQAPLGRETQYF. In DNA, the CDR3 is TGCGCCAGCAGCCAAGCCCCCCTGGGAAGGGAGACCCAGTACTTC.

The sample holds many counts of this clonotype. The chain carries TRBV6-1 and TRBJ1-5, with D hard to call. Trimming took 1 base from V and 2 from J, leaving 9 bases between them. Germline V gives CDR1 MNHNS, CDR2 SASEGT. The CDR3 runs 15 residues. CDR3 sequence: CASSEGRSRNQPQHF. CDR3 coding DNA: TGTGCCAGCAGTGAAGGACGAAGTCGCAATCAGCCCCAGCATTTT.

This clonotype was counted a few times. This rearrangement joins TRBV5-4 to TRBJ2-5; D possibly corresponds to TRBD1 (6 bases). The CDR3 has 13 residues. Trimming removed 7 bases from V and 2 bases from J, with 12 bases in between. CDR1 is SGHNT and CDR2 is YYREEE in the germline V gene (reference sequence). The CDR3 DNA follows: TGTGCCAGCCATAGGACAGAACAAGAGACCCAGTACTTC. Amino acids: CASHRTEQETQYF.

This rearrangement joins TRBV2 to TRBJ2-3; maybe TRBD2 (7 bases). Germline V lookup: CDR1 SNHLY, CDR2 FYNNEI. Trimming left V 1 base short and J 3 bases short, with 8 bases between. CDR3 length equals 14 residues. This chain's CDR3 is CASSEEGGTDTQYF. The CDR3 region has the DNA TGTGCCAGCAGTGAAGAGGGGGGGACAGATACGCAGTATTTT. Filled out from reference TRBV2 and TRBJ2-3, the complete variable domain reads EPEVTQTPSHQVTQMGQEVILRCVPISNHLYFYWYRQILGQKVEFLVSFYNNEISEKSEIFDDQFSVERPDGSNFTLKIRSTKLEDSAMYFCASSEEGGTDTQYFGPGTRLTVL.

In its sample, this clonotype was seen once. V is TRBV6-5 and J is TRBJ2-7; the match to TRBD1 covers 7 bases. Germline V gene data show CDR1 as MNHEY and CDR2 as SVGAGI. The V gene end was trimmed by 9 bases and the J gene end by 2 bases; junction bases not matched to a gene: 7. The CDR3 totals 13 residues. CDR3 nucleotide sequence: TGTGCCAGGGACCGACAGGGTCCCTACGAGCAGTACTTC. Translating gives CARDRQGPYEQYF.

V usage is TRBV12-3 or TRBV12-4 and J usage is TRBJ1-1, with a tentative D call TRBD1 (5 bases). This CDR3 spans 14 amino acids. The V end lost 3 bases, the J end lost 8 bases, and 16 bases lay between the germline ends. DNA for the CDR3: TGTGCCAGCAGTTTTCAGGGTACGGGCCCCGAAGCTTTCTTT. This gives the protein CASSFQGTGPEAFF.

This clonotype was seen ten or more times. The chain joins TRBV6-5 to TRBJ1-1, with D perhaps matching TRBD1 (6 bases). This CDR3 is built from 14 residues. V lost 5 bases and J 3 bases, leaving 13 bases between the germline ends. Germline CDR1 and CDR2: MNHEY and SVGAGI. The DNA of the CDR3 is TGTGCCAGCAGTCCTACAGGGACTTACACTGAAGCTTTCTTT. As protein: CASSPTGTYTEAFF.

This clonotype was picked up many times. V usage is TRBV7-8 and J usage is TRBJ1-5, with 8 nucleotides matching TRBD1. V was clipped by 1 base and J by 0 bases; unmatched bases: 11. Looked up from germline, CDR1 is SGHVS and CDR2 is FQNEAQ. The CDR3 loop spans 19 amino acids. The CDR3 loop reads CASSLERQGPFYSNQPQHF. The CDR3 coding sequence is TGTGCCAGCAGCTTAGAAAGACAGGGGCCCTTTTATAGCAATCAGCCCCAGCATTTT.